Listed below are T cell receptor beta chains from one sample, sequenced in a study of blood T cells in healthy people across ages. TCRdb recomputed calls from the 5' RACE reads with MiXCR, one row per CDR3 protein. The sample has 550,000 to 600,000 distinct CDR3 sequences; 27% are singletons. The sample was blood. Every receptor here comes from a woman aged 65 to 85 in good health. Both conserved end residues are part of each CDR3.

j_call v_call cdr3_aa
TRBJ1-2 TRBV24-1 CATSDPDFPNNYGYTF
TRBJ2-5 TRBV2 CASGRGPAQETQYF
TRBJ1-5 TRBV6-1 CASSLWGNSNQPQHF
TRBJ1-2 TRBV30 CACFRTGGANWYYGYTF
TRBJ2-5 TRBV25-1 CASSEYSGLAEETQYF
TRBJ2-3 TRBV4-2 CASSHGGGASTQYF
TRBJ2-5 TRBV20-1 CSAIGETQYF
TRBJ2-5 TRBV5-1 CASSGTGGVETQYF
TRBJ1-4 TRBV6-6 CASSFRAHEKLFF
TRBJ2-5 TRBV20-1 CSAGGQGMEETQYF
TRBJ1-2 TRBV2 CASSPLIGYTF
. TRBV20-1 CSASNQIYEQYF
TRBJ2-3 TRBV6-1 CASSDYRGTDTQYF
TRBJ1-1 TRBV27 CASSLLGGGLNTEAFF
TRBJ2-7 TRBV4-3 CASSQDPRGYEQYF
TRBJ2-2 TRBV21-1 CASSPPNTGRNTGELFF
TRBJ2-7 TRBV20-1 CSAPRGGGAYEQYF
TRBJ2-1 TRBV19 CASRLAVGYNEQFF
TRBJ1-1 TRBV18 CASSPDRANTEAFF
TRBJ2-7 TRBV12-3/TRBV12-4 CASSLGSQQYF
TRBJ2-1 TRBV5-1 CASSPRRYSYNEQFF
TRBJ2-1 TRBV18 CASSPRGGQYNEQFF
. TRBV7-2 CASSRTSEAHEQFF
TRBJ2-7 TRBV20-1 CSARSDRGDFLPISEQYF
TRBJ2-4 TRBV10-3 CAISESGGLAKNIQYF
TRBJ1-2 TRBV7-2 CASSLTWVGGAGGYTF
TRBJ2-1 TRBV4-1 CASSQGEGGRNEQFF
TRBJ2-7 TRBV7-6 CASSLEQATSGSFHEQYF
TRBJ2-3 TRBV27 CASSFAGTSTDTQYF
TRBJ2-2 TRBV6-2/TRBV6-3 CASSNLRGLSELFF
TRBJ2-1 TRBV6-2/TRBV6-3 CASRQRTSSSYNEQFF
TRBJ1-2 TRBV3-1 CAGSNGARGYTF
TRBJ2-5 TRBV6-6 CASREGKGEQYF
TRBJ1-1 TRBV10-3 CAISEGTGGVMTEAFF
TRBJ2-3 TRBV6-2/TRBV6-3 CASSPPGQGCYF
TRBJ2-1 TRBV5-1 CASTSQGARYNEQFF
TRBJ1-1 TRBV6-2/TRBV6-3 CASSYLRGNTEAFF
TRBJ2-4 TRBV20-1 CSARDMVAKNIQYF
TRBJ1-2 TRBV27 CASSFPDRGGYTF
TRBJ2-2 TRBV9 CASSVAAGTGGGELFF
TRBJ1-2 TRBV9 CAGTRQGARGYTF
TRBJ2-5 TRBV11-2 CASRPGLAGGETQYF
TRBJ1-4 TRBV18 CASSLRTPLEKLFF
TRBJ1-1 TRBV30 CAWSVDRGGLTEAFF
TRBJ1-5 TRBV12-3/TRBV12-4 CASSPAGGRRSNQPQHF
TRBJ2-5 TRBV7-3 CASSLDHEEAQYF
TRBJ1-2 TRBV6-5 CASRGRGRPRNTF
TRBJ2-5 TRBV2 CASNGPFQETQYF
. TRBV5-6 CASRVMERGRQETQYF
TRBJ2-1 TRBV29-1 CSSSGGRVYNEQFF